One sample yielded the 6 T cell receptor beta chains listed below, sequenced in a study of CD8+ T cells in alopecia areata. RNA was extracted and reverse transcribed into cDNA as the sequencing template. The repertoire was sequenced with immunoSEQ multiplex PCR; TCRdb's copy has only in-frame clones and lacks some. The sample carries 150,000 to 200,000 clones, 59% recorded once. The source material was CD4+ T cells sorted from blood, sampled at week 0. These receptors were taken from a human donor with alopecia areata.

This clone was observed a few times. The chain uses TRBV29-1 and TRBJ2-1; unclear D gene. Trimming took 4 bases from V and 5 from J, leaving 15 bases between them. The CDR3 length is 14 residues. Germline V CDR1 and CDR2: SQVTM, ANQGSEA. In nucleotides, the CDR3 is TGCAGCGTTGGGGCTCATACCCTGAACAATGAGCAGTTCTTC. Translation: CSVGAHTLNNEQFF.

The chain is built from TRBV28 and TRBJ1-2, with unresolved D. The CDR3 length is 13 residues. Germline V gives CDR1 MDHEN, CDR2 SYDVKM. Trimming pared 8 bases from V and 0 bases from J, leaving 10 bases between. The CDR3 protein is CASHRQTNYGYTF. The CDR3 nucleotides read TGTGCCAGCCACCGGCAGACTAACTATGGCTACACCTTC.

In its sample, this clone was seen a few times. The rearrangement links TRBV9 to TRBJ2-5; 13 bases are a match to TRBD2. The CDR3 has 16 amino acids. In germline, CDR1 is SGDLS, CDR2 YYNGEE. Trimming took 2 bases from V and 5 from J; bases not matched to a gene: 6. CDR3 nucleotides: TGTGCCAGCAGCGTCCTACTAGCGGGGGGGTTGGAGACCCAGTACTTC. It encodes CASSVLLAGGLETQYF.

The chain links TRBV29-1 to TRBJ1-1; unclear D gene. There are 10 residues in the CDR3. Trimming left V 5 bases short and J 5 bases short, with 6 bases between. Germline assignment: CDR1 SQVTM and CDR2 ANQGSEA. The CDR3 spells CSVRITEAFF. DNA of the CDR3: TGCAGCGTTCGGATTACTGAAGCTTTCTTT.

The chain links TRBV6-1 to TRBJ1-1, with a weak D call TRBD1 (6 bases). The germline V gene has CDR1 MNHNS and CDR2 SASEGT. The V end lost 6 bases, the J end lost 8 bases, and 16 bases lay between the germline ends. This CDR3 contains 13 residues. Here the CDR3 reads CASRTDRMREAFF. The CDR3 nucleotides are TGTGCCAGCAGGACAGACAGGATGAGGGAAGCTTTCTTT.

This CDR3 reads CASRAGQGLQVTLHF. The CDR3, as DNA: TGTGCCAGCAGGGCGGGACAGGGCCTACAGGTGACCCTCCACTTT. V usage is TRBV2 and J usage is TRBJ1-6; 9 positions match TRBD1. Germline CDR1 reads SNHLY; CDR2 reads FYNNEI. Unmatched junction bases numbered 14, after V lost 6 bases and J lost 14 bases. There are 15 residues in the CDR3.